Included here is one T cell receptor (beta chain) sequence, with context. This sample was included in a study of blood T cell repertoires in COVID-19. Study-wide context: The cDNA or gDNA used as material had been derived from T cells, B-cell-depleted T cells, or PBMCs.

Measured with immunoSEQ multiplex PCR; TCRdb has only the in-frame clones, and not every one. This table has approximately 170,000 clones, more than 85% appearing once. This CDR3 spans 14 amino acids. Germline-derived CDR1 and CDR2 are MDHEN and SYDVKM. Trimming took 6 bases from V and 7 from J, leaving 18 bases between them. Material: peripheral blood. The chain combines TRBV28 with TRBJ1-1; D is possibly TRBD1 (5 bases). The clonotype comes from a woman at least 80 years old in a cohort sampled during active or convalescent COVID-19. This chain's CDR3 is CASRSAGFGGEAFF. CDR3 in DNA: TGTGCCAGCAGATCCGCAGGGTTCGGGGGTGAAGCTTTCTTT.